This T cell receptor (beta chain) emerged from a study of metastatic and nonmetastatic thyroid tumors. Study processing details: It was from CDR3 differences across clinicopathological groups that a distant-metastasis classifier for papillary thyroid cancer was built. TCRdb recomputed clones from the PCR reads via MiXCR. TCRdb, not the original authors, processed these V and J calls. The sample carries 45,000 to 65,000 clones, 20% recorded once. All patients reached thyroid surgery having received no treatment beforehand. Per germline, CDR1 LNHDA and CDR2 SQIVND (reference sequence). Losses at the gene ends were 5 bases for V and 6 bases for J; bases not matched to a gene: 0. This CDR3 spans 11 amino acids. Study observations and caveats: It was reportedly found that TCR beta diversity was significantly higher in malignant thyroid tumors than in benign nodules, a difference seen in both blood and tumor samples.

In this sample, this clone turned up many times. Its specificity is unknown. The same CDR3 is also encoded by other DNA sequences in this sample. Sequencing was performed on blood. The sequence was collected from a female donor with papillary thyroid cancer or a benign thyroid nodule (not recorded which). Some clones in this sample may be carry-over from other donors' samples. The rearrangement links TRBV19 to TRBJ2-7, with TRBD1 matching 8 bases. The CDR3 is CASSQGAEQYF. The CDR3 DNA is TGTGCCAGTAGTCAGGGGGCCGAGCAGTACTTC.